This section outlines one T cell receptor (beta chain) sequence together with its context. After removal of 4 bases from V and 1 base from J, the junction contained 8 bases not matched to a gene. Germline V CDR1 and CDR2: SEHNR, FQNEAQ (reference sequence). The CDR3 spans 16 residues. The data were obtained in a study of cytomegalovirus exposure and HLA in healthy donors. The PCR used 60 Vbeta and 13 Jbeta primers. Sequencing was performed with immunoSEQ multiplex PCR; in TCRdb, only in-frame clones are kept and a portion is missing. The sample has about 190,000 clones, around 85% seen once. This sequence was found in a man between 45 and 60 years old in good health and CMV-seronegative. Input material: PBMCs. The genes are TRBV7-9 and TRBJ1-2, with 8 positions matching TRBD1. The CDR3 protein is CASSSRQGPINYGYTF. The CDR3 DNA reads as TGTGCCAGCAGCTCAAGACAGGGGCCGATTAACTATGGCTACACCTTC.